This T cell receptor beta chain derives from a study of T cells in Graves' hyperthyroidism and ophthalmopathy. This clonotype was detected many times. The CDR3 length is 13 residues. CDR1 and CDR2 from the germline V gene are GTSNPN and SVGIG (reference sequence). Trimming removed 0 bases from V and 5 bases from J, with 10 bases in between. It was RNA transcripts that yielded the amplified TCR beta CDR3 regions. An initial round of RT-PCR targeting the TCR CDR3 relied on the HTBI primer set. Each CDR3 protein is one row after TCRdb ran MiXCR on the multiplex PCR reads. The data show about 260,000 distinct CDR3 sequences, with roughly 17% seen just once and under 35% held by the top ten.

The sequenced sample consisted of blood. This receptor was taken from a woman under 30 with Graves' ophthalmopathy. The chain is built from TRBV30 and TRBJ2-5; possibly TRBD1 or TRBD2 for D (5 bases each). The CDR3 DNA reads TGTGCCTGGAGTGTACTAGGGGAGGAGACCCAGTACTTC. This translates into CAWSVLGEETQYF.